The 32 T cell receptor beta chains below come from one sample, sequenced in a study of cytomegalovirus exposure and HLA in healthy donors. The PCR made use of 60 Vbeta and 13 Jbeta primers. Some clones are missing from TCRdb's copy, which holds only in-frame ones; the method was immunoSEQ multiplex PCR. Seen here are about 130,000 clones, 75% to 85% observed once, and the top ten hold roughly 2.5%. The sequenced material came from PBMCs. The receptors derive from a man aged 30 to 45 in good health and CMV-seronegative.

This chain links TRBV6-5 with TRBJ1-2; D is perhaps TRBD1 (5 bases). CDR3 length: 15 residues. Germline CDR1 MNHEY, CDR2 SVGAGI. The germline V and J ends were trimmed by 0 bases and 4 bases, with 12 bases remaining between them. CDR3 in DNA: TGTGCCAGCAGTTACTCGTTACTTCAGGGCTATGGCTACACCTTC. Protein product: CASSYSLLQGYGYTF.

V is TRBV7-9 and J is TRBJ1-2; D not resolved. CDR1 and CDR2 (germline): SEHNR, FQNEAQ (reference sequence). The CDR3 totals 14 residues. Between the trimmed V and J ends, which lost 1 base and 4 bases, there was a span of 10 bases. CDR3 nucleotide sequence: TGTGCCAGCAGCTTAGTTAACCAGTTCTATGGCTACACCTTC. This gives the protein CASSLVNQFYGYTF.

V and J are TRBV7-3 and TRBJ1-2, with TRBD1 matching 7 bases. The CDR3 has 14 residues. The germline V gene has CDR1 SGHTA and CDR2 FQGTGA. The junction had 10 bases not matched to a gene; V was cut back by 4 bases and J by 8 bases. Here the CDR3 DNA reads TGTGCCAGCAGCTCCGACAGGGTTACGAGAGGCTACACCTTC. Translation gives CASSSDRVTRGYTF.

This sequence joins TRBV9 and TRBJ1-1; the D gene is possibly TRBD1 (5 bases). V was pared by 2 bases and J by 4 bases, with 18 bases between. The CDR3 covers 16 residues. Per the germline V gene, CDR1 is SGDLS and CDR2 is YYNGEE. As DNA, the CDR3 is TGTGCCAGCAGCGTCGGAATGACAGCTCCCAGCACTGAAGCTTTCTTT. Amino acid sequence: CASSVGMTAPSTEAFF.

In the case of this clone: One end of the junction is discordant with germline, which a read error may explain. The chain recombines TRBV20-1 with TRBJ2-7; TRBD1 agrees at 7 bases. This CDR3 is built from 11 residues. Germline assignment: CDR1 DFQATT and CDR2 SNEGSKA (reference sequence). CDR3 protein: CSARDRAEQYF. As DNA, the CDR3 is TGCAGTGCGAGAGACAGGGCCGAGCAGTACTTC.

This sequence joins TRBV5-8 and TRBJ1-5; the match to TRBD1 covers 12 bases. This CDR3 contains 15 residues. Trimming removed 4 bases from V and 9 bases from J; junction bases left unmatched: 8. Germline lookup yields CDR1 SGHTS and CDR2 YDEGEE. DNA of the CDR3: TGTGCCAGCAGCCGGGGACAGGGGGCTTGGGGGCCCCAGCATTTT. It is translated as CASSRGQGAWGPQHF.

The V call is TRBV5-5, the J call TRBJ2-3; D perhaps matches TRBD1 (6 bases). Germline CDR1 and CDR2: SGHKS and YYEKEE (reference sequence). Trimming removed 2 bases at V and 2 bases at J, with 15 bases between. CDR3 length: 16 amino acids. CDR3 bases: TGTGCCAGCAGCTTACAGGGTATTCTACACACAGATACGCAGTATTTT. Translated, it gives CASSLQGILHTDTQYF.

A single count supports this clone. The CDR3: CASSLAARSWNYEQYF. In nucleotides, the CDR3 is TGCGCCAGCAGCTTGGCGGCGAGGTCGTGGAACTACGAGCAGTACTTC. This chain connects TRBV5-1 to TRBJ2-7; no clear D gene. Germline V gives CDR1 SGHRS, CDR2 YFSETQ. The CDR3 is made up of 16 amino acids. Trimming took off 0 bases at V and 3 bases at J, with 16 bases between the two ends. Combining the CDR3 with reference TRBV5-1 and TRBJ2-7 gives the whole variable domain KAGVTQTPRYLIKTRGQQVTLSCSPISGHRSVSWYQQTPGQGLQFLFEYFSETQRNKGNFPGRFSGRQFSNSRSEMNVSTLELGDSALYLCASSLAARSWNYEQYFGPGTRLTVT.

V is TRBV28 and J is TRBJ2-2, with 9 bases identical to TRBD2. The CDR3 length is 17 residues. The germline CDR1 and CDR2 sequences are MDHEN and SYDVKM. Losses at the gene ends were 6 bases for V and 5 bases for J; bases not matched to a gene: 13. The CDR3 DNA follows: TGTGCCAGCAGCCCTAGCGGGACCCTGATGGGAACCGGGGAGCTGTTTTTT. As protein: CASSPSGTLMGTGELFF.

The V and J genes are TRBV6-1 and TRBJ2-3; TRBD2 aligns across 9 bases. The trim removed 2 bases at V and 5 bases at J, leaving 17 bases unmatched. CDR1 and CDR2 (germline): MNHNS, SASEGT. The CDR3 has 19 amino acids. In DNA form, the CDR3 reads TGTGCCAGCAGTGAATATGGCCCGCTAGCGGGACGGCTACTAGATACGCAGTATTTT. This sequence encodes CASSEYGPLAGRLLDTQYF.

This clone was recorded only once. The chain is built from TRBV19 and TRBJ1-2; possible D gene TRBD1, 5 bases. V dropped 4 bases and J dropped 6 bases, with 12 bases sitting between them. Germline lookup yields CDR1 LNHDA and CDR2 SQIVND (reference sequence). The CDR3 totals 13 residues. CDR3 protein: CASSKQGIHGYTF. CDR3 in DNA: TGTGCCAGTAGTAAGCAGGGAATCCATGGCTACACCTTC.

V and J are TRBV6-5 and TRBJ1-2; possibly TRBD1 for D (6 bases). The CDR3 runs to 15 residues. Deletions cut 0 bases from V and 1 base from J, with 9 bases between. Germline CDR1 and CDR2: MNHEY and SVGAGI. The CDR3 protein is CASSYSKQGNYGYTF. The DNA of the CDR3 is TGTGCCAGCAGTTACTCGAAACAGGGTAACTATGGCTACACCTTC.

The V and J genes are TRBV6-5 and TRBJ2-2; possibly TRBD2 for D (6 bases). CDR1 is MNHEY and CDR2 is SVGAGI in the germline V gene. V lost 10 bases to trimming and J lost 0 bases, with 9 bases between them. This CDR3 is 13 amino acids long. CDR3 amino acids: CATGESNTGELFF. In DNA form, the CDR3 reads TGTGCCACGGGAGAATCGAACACCGGGGAGCTGTTTTTT.

Here the CDR3 reads CASSSGTSGRAGELFF. CDR3 in DNA: TGTGCCAGCAGTAGCGGGACTAGCGGGAGAGCCGGGGAGCTGTTTTTT. The chain combines TRBV6-6 with TRBJ2-2; 14 positions match TRBD2. The CDR3 covers 16 residues. V was clipped by 5 bases and J by 6 bases; unmatched bases: 5. CDR1 is MNHNY and CDR2 is SVGAGI in the germline V gene (reference sequence).

In the case of this clone: The sample contains more than one DNA sequence encoding this CDR3. J is TRBJ2-7 and V is TRBV2; 8 bases are shared with TRBD1. CDR1 and CDR2 from the germline V gene are SNHLY and FYNNEI. V trimming: 6 bases; J trimming: 3 bases; junction bases outside the gene matches: 4. CDR3 length: 13 residues. The CDR3 DNA reads as TGTGCCAGCAGAACTACAGGGGGCTACGAGCAGTACTTC. It translates to CASRTTGGYEQYF.

The V call is TRBV29-1, the J call TRBJ2-7, with 8 bases aligning to TRBD1. The CDR3 spans 11 residues. From germline, CDR1 is SQVTM and CDR2 ANQGSEA. V gave up 7 bases and J gave up 6 bases; unmatched junction bases: 5. CDR3 sequence reads: CSALTGAEQYF. The CDR3 DNA reads TGCAGCGCCTTGACAGGGGCCGAGCAGTACTTC.

V and J are TRBV6-1 and TRBJ2-7, with 8 bases that match TRBD2. After removal of 3 bases from V and 3 bases from J, the junction contained 4 bases not matched to a gene. Germline CDR1 reads MNHNS; CDR2 reads SASEGT. The CDR3 consists of 14 residues. The CDR3 nucleotides read TGTGCCAGCAGTGACAGCGGGAGTCTCTACGAGCAGTACTTC. Residues: CASSDSGSLYEQYF.

The chain couples TRBV9 to TRBJ1-2, with D possibly being TRBD1 (6 bases). Between the trimmed V and J ends, which lost 4 bases and 4 bases, there was a span of 14 bases. The CDR3 contains 14 residues. Per the germline V gene, CDR1 is SGDLS and CDR2 is YYNGEE. CDR3 DNA sequence: TGTGCCAGCAGCCTAATAGGGGGAACCTATGGCTACACCTTC. Its protein is CASSLIGGTYGYTF.

The chain links TRBV6-5 to TRBJ1-5; D is undetermined. Trimming removed 6 bases from V and 3 bases from J, with 9 bases in between. CDR1 MNHEY and CDR2 SVGAGI come from the germline V gene. The CDR3 loop spans 13 amino acids. CDR3 in DNA: TGTGCCAGCAGACTAGGACCCAATCAGCCCCAGCATTTT. It encodes CASRLGPNQPQHF.

This CDR3 is CASRREGQTNSPLHF. The CDR3 nucleotides are TGTGCCAGCAGGAGAGAGGGACAGACTAATTCACCCCTCCACTTT. This chain links TRBV2 with TRBJ1-6, with 7 positions matching TRBD1. V lost 6 bases to trimming and J lost 6 bases; unmatched junction nucleotides: 8. From germline, CDR1 is SNHLY and CDR2 FYNNEI. The CDR3 totals 15 residues.

This clone appeared once. This chain uses TRBV29-1 with TRBJ1-1; no clear D. The CDR3 has 14 amino acids. The V gene's germline CDR1 is SQVTM and CDR2 ANQGSEA. Between the trimmed V and J ends, which lost 7 bases and 4 bases, there was a span of 19 bases. The DNA for the CDR3 is TGCAGCGCCATGACCTCACCGAGAGGCACTGAAGCTTTCTTT. It translates to CSAMTSPRGTEAFF.

V and J are TRBV27 and TRBJ1-1; tentative D call: TRBD1 (6 bases). The CDR3 contains 15 residues. Deletions cut 6 bases from V and 4 bases from J, with 18 bases between. Per germline, CDR1 MNHEY and CDR2 SMNVEV (reference sequence). In DNA, the CDR3 is TGTGCCAGCAGGGCTTTAACAGGGTTAGTCACTGAAGCTTTCTTT. Translating gives CASRALTGLVTEAFF.

The chain combines TRBV7-6 with TRBJ2-2, with TRBD2 matching over 7 bases. Germline V lookup: CDR1 SGHVS, CDR2 FNYEAQ. With 5 bases clipped from V and 7 bases from J, the junction kept 4 bases outside the gene matches. This CDR3 has 13 residues. CDR3 coding DNA: TGTGCCAGCAGCCCCCGGACTAGCGGGGAGCTGTTTTTT. It specifies CASSPRTSGELFF.

The chain links TRBV7-9 to TRBJ2-1, with 13 bases identical to TRBD2. After removal of 5 bases from V and 10 bases from J, the junction contained 8 bases not matched to a gene. The V gene's germline CDR1 is SEHNR and CDR2 FQNEAQ (reference sequence). The CDR3 has 15 residues. The DNA for the CDR3 is TGTGCCAGCAGCAAGACTAGCGGGAGGACTACGGAGCAGTTCTTC. Its translation is CASSKTSGRTTEQFF. The whole variable domain, remainder taken from reference TRBV7-9 and TRBJ2-1, is DTGVSQNPRHKITKRGQNVTFRCDPISEHNRLYWYRQTLGQGPEFLTYFQNEAQLEKSRLLSDRFSAERPKGSFSTLEIQRTEQGDSAMYLCASSKTSGRTTEQFFGPGTRLTVL.

This sequence joins TRBV19 and TRBJ2-3; 9 nucleotides align to TRBD1. The CDR3 loop spans 13 amino acids. V shed 9 bases and J 5 bases; nucleotides not matched to a gene: 6. CDR1 and CDR2 (germline): LNHDA, SQIVND (reference sequence). This chain's CDR3 is CASDDRGIDTQYF. The CDR3 DNA reads TGTGCCAGCGACGACAGGGGGATAGATACGCAGTATTTT. Supplemented by reference TRBV19 and TRBJ2-3, the full variable domain reads DGGITQSPKYLFRKEGQNVTLSCEQNLNHDAMYWYRQDPGQGLRLIYYSQIVNDFQKGDIAEGYSVSREKKESFPLTVTSAQKNPTAFYLCASDDRGIDTQYFGPGTRLTVL.

The chain is built from TRBV19 and TRBJ1-4, with D possibly TRBD1 on 5 matching bases. Between the trimmed V and J ends, which lost 5 bases and 5 bases, there was a span of 12 bases. This CDR3 is 14 amino acids long. Germline assignment: CDR1 LNHDA and CDR2 SQIVND (reference sequence). The CDR3 sequence: CASSFPGLNEKLFF. The CDR3 region has the DNA TGTGCCAGTAGTTTCCCGGGACTAAATGAAAAACTGTTTTTT.

The chain has TRBV5-4 and TRBJ2-1; 9 nucleotides match TRBD1. The junction had 10 bases not matched to a gene; V was cut back by 2 bases and J by 7 bases. Per germline, CDR1 SGHNT and CDR2 YYREEE (reference sequence). There are 16 residues in the CDR3. The CDR3 here is CASSFVLGTGKNEQFF. In DNA, the CDR3 is TGTGCCAGCAGCTTTGTACTAGGGACAGGGAAAAATGAGCAGTTCTTC.

The rearrangement uses TRBV10-1 and TRBJ2-7; possibly TRBD2 for D (5 bases). V lost 0 bases, J lost 2 bases, and 8 bases lay in between. The CDR3 is made up of 14 amino acids. Per germline, CDR1 WNHNN and CDR2 SYGVQD (reference sequence). CDR3 loop: CASSESGVTYEQYF. The CDR3 DNA follows: TGCGCCAGCAGTGAGTCCGGGGTTACCTACGAGCAGTACTTC.

This clone occurred a few times. This sequence joins TRBV6-5 and TRBJ2-7, with TRBD1 matching 9 bases. The CDR3 totals 14 residues. CDR1 is MNHEY and CDR2 is SVGAGI in the germline V gene. The trim removed 8 bases at V and 5 bases at J, leaving 10 bases unmatched. Here the CDR3 reads CASGPGQGVDEQYF. The CDR3 DNA sequence: TGTGCCAGCGGACCGGGACAGGGCGTCGACGAGCAGTACTTC.

The CDR3 reads CAWSVSVEWFF. CDR3 DNA: TGTGCCTGGAGTGTATCCGTAGAGTGGTTCTTC. The V gene is TRBV30, the J gene TRBJ2-1; D is unresolved. The V end was cut by 0 bases, the J end by 15 bases, with 12 bases between. Germline assignment: CDR1 GTSNPN and CDR2 SVGIG (reference sequence). CDR3 length equals 11 residues.

The chain couples TRBV28 to TRBJ2-7; D call uncertain. The CDR3 spans 13 residues. Germline V gene lookup returns CDR1 MDHEN and CDR2 SYDVKM. Deletions cut 6 bases from V and 4 bases from J, with 13 bases between. CDR3 bases: TGTGCCAGCAGAACGACGGCGGATTACGAGCAGTACTTC. Protein: CASRTTADYEQYF.

The genes are TRBV5-1 and TRBJ2-7; the match to TRBD1 covers 8 bases. Trimming at V came to 1 base and at J to 5 bases, leaving 8 bases not matched to a gene. Germline V gene data show CDR1 as SGHRS and CDR2 as YFSETQ. The CDR3 covers 15 residues. In DNA form, the CDR3 reads TGCGCCAGCAGCTTGCTGCAGGGGGCGTCGGACGAGCAGTACTTC. The encoded protein is CASSLLQGASDEQYF.